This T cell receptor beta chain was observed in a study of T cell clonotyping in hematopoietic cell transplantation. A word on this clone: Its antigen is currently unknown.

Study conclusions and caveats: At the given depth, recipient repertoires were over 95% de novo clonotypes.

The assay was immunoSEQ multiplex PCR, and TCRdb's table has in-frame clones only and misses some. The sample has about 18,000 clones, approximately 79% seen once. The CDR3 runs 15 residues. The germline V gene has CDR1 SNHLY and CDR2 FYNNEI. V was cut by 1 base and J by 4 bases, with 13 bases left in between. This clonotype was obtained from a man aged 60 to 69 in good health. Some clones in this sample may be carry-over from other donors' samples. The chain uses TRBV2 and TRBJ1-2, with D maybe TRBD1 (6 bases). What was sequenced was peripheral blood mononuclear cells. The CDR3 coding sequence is TGTGCCAGCAGTGAAGAGTACAGGGCTTTCTATGGCTACACCTTC. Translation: CASSEEYRAFYGYTF.